Sequencing of this T cell receptor (beta chain) was carried out in a study of shared clonotypes between healthy human individuals. Turning to the study itself: CD4 naive and memory got three plates each, CD8 naive two, CD8 memory one.

Notes on this clone: Its target is unknown.

Study-level points and caveats: Only blood was sampled, and tissue TCR repertoires likely differ from blood ones. Researchers found naive subsets generally carried larger estimated richness than memory subsets.

As processed by the authors: For the immunoSEQ data, sequences were junction-only without quality scores, so filtering differed. The repertoire was sequenced with immunoSEQ multiplex PCR; TCRdb's copy has only in-frame clones and lacks some. The DNA gave D and trimming, while V, J and clone size come from that table. The profile covers about 2.1 million clones, with about 93% appearing a single time and about 1.8% taken by the ten largest. Terminally differentiated effector memory CD45RA+ cells were left out of the naive CD8 fraction, which was CD45RO-negative and positively selected for CCR7. The sequence derives from a man between 18 and 35 years old in good health. Some clones in this sample may be carry-over from other donors' samples. The sample was naive CD8+ T cells from PBMCs.

Written as DNA, the CDR3 is TGTGCCAGCAGCTTAGTGGGCGGGAGGGCCGTTTTCAATGAGCAGTTCTTC. Encoded protein: CASSLVGGRAVFNEQFF. This chain links TRBV11-2 with TRBJ2-1, with TRBD2 matching 9 bases. Germline V CDR1 and CDR2: SGHAT, FQNNGV. Trimming removed 1 base from V and 6 bases from J; junction bases left unmatched: 10. The CDR3 spans 17 residues. Together with reference TRBV11-2 and TRBJ2-1, the CDR3 gives the full variable domain: EAGVAQSPRYKIIEKRQSVAFWCNPISGHATLYWYQQILGQGPKLLIQFQNNGVVDDSQLPKDRFSAERLKGVDSTLKIQPAKLEDSAVYLCASSLVGGRAVFNEQFFGPGTRLTVL.